The entry below describes one T cell receptor (beta chain). Its antigen is not identified. The data stem from a study of a mutant IDH1 vaccine in newly diagnosed glioma. Study in general: Patients were pretreated with radiotherapy, temozolomide, or both, mostly both.

Time point specified: baseline, week 1 (first vaccination visit). Treatment reported: pre-vaccination baseline after standard-of-care therapy. Astrocytomas found in donors were new, WHO grade 3 or 4, IDH1-mutant and ATRX-lost. V gave up 5 bases and J gave up 5 bases, with 18 bases separating them. The CDR3 consists of 15 residues. From germline, CDR1 is SGHAT and CDR2 FQNNGV. Study-wide findings and caveats: Across multiple MHC alleles, approximately 93% of patients had vaccine-induced responses.

TCRdb keeps only in-frame clones here, not all; method: immunoSEQ multiplex PCR. The sample includes just under 95,000 clones, over 75% of them seen just once. The specimen comprised PBMCs, sampled from a glioma patient treated with radiotherapy, temozolomide or both. The rearrangement uses TRBV11-2 and TRBJ2-5; a weak D match, TRBD1 (5 bases). This TCR derives from a middle-aged man with glioma. CDR3 nucleotides: TGTGCCAGCAGCCGCCCGGATCGACAGCCGGAGACCCAGTACTTC. Residues: CASSRPDRQPETQYF.